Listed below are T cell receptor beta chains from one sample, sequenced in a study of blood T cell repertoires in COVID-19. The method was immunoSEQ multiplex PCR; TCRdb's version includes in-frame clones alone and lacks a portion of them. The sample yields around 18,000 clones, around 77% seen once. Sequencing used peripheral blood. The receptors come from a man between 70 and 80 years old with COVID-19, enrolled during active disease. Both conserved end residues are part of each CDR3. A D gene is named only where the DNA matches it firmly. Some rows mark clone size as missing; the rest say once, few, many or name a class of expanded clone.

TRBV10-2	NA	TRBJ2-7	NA	CASSQSGYEQYF	TGCGCCAGCAGCCAATCGGGTTACGAGCAGTACTTC
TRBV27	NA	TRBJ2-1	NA	CASTSVVNEQFF	TGTGCCAGCACTAGCGTTGTCAATGAGCAGTTCTTC
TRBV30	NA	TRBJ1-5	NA	CAWRQGSLGNQPQHF	TGTGCCTGGAGACAGGGTTCGCTCGGCAATCAGCCCCAGCATTTT
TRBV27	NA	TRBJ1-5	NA	CASSEVSTAFNQPQHF	TGTGCCAGCAGCGAGGTCTCGACAGCTTTCAATCAGCCCCAGCATTTT
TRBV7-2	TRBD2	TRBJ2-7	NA	CASSSRSGSYEQYF	TGTGCCAGCAGCTCACGTAGCGGGAGCTACGAGCAGTACTTC
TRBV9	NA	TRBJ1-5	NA	CASSERGSPPQHF	TGTGCCAGCAGCGAGAGGGGGTCTCCGCCCCAGCATTTT
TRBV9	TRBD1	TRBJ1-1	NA	CASSPQGGLANTEAFF	TGTGCCAGCAGCCCACAGGGGGGGTTGGCGAACACTGAAGCTTTCTTT
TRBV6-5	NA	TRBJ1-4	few	CASRDMKDEKLFF	TGTGCCAGCAGAGACATGAAGGATGAAAAACTGTTTTTT
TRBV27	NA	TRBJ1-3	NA	CASSLSPDLGSGNTIYF	TGTGCCAGCAGTTTATCCCCGGACTTAGGCTCTGGAAACACCATATATTTT
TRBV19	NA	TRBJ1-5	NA	CASSNSRGNQPQHF	TGTGCCAGTAGTAACTCCCGCGGCAATCAGCCCCAGCATTTT
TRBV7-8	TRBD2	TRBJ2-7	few	CASSPAGPSSYEQYF	TGTGCCAGCAGCCCAGCGGGGCCCAGCTCCTACGAGCAGTACTTC
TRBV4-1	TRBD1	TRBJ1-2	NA	CASSDQGAEGYTF	TGCGCCAGCAGCGACCAGGGGGCGGAAGGCTACACCTTC
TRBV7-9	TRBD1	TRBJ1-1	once	CASSFRTGATSDTEAFF	TGTGCCAGCAGCTTCCGGACAGGGGCCACCTCGGACACTGAAGCTTTCTTT
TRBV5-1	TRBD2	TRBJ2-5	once	CASSLYSPGGQETQYF	TGCGCCAGCAGCTTGTATTCGCCGGGGGGCCAAGAGACCCAGTACTTC
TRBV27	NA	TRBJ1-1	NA	CASRSRAREVAFF	TGTGCCAGCAGGTCAAGGGCTCGGGAGGTAGCTTTCTTT
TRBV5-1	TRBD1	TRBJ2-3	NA	CASSPRTGRSTDTQYF	TGCGCCAGCAGCCCTCGGACAGGGAGGAGCACAGATACGCAGTATTTT